This T cell receptor (beta chain) is from a study of T-cell reconstitution after alpha-beta-depleted transplantation in children. CDR1 is DFQATT and CDR2 is SNEGSKA in the germline V gene (reference sequence). This CDR3 region has 18 residues. The V and J ends lost 5 bases and 0 bases, in that order; junction bases with no gene match: 14. Overall study findings and caveats: In some patients, recipient T cells and intrathymic progenitors surviving conditioning explained high day-60 diversity. Reports say that about two months after transplant, the alpha-beta T cells came out of several hundred graft clones that had expanded. T-cell numbers and diversity one year post-transplant derived largely from freshly generated T cells.

Comment on this clonotype: Antigen: not known.

The TCRbeta library was prepared with unique molecular identifiers. In TCRdb, the PCR reads were re-called with MiXCR into one record per CDR3 protein. The table lists around 800,000 distinct CDR3 sequences, roughly 15% of them singletons. This chain uses TRBV20-1 with TRBJ2-1; 9 nucleotides line up with TRBD2. This TCR was recovered from a male patient between 10 and 17 years old who had a stem cell transplant for acute lymphoblastic leukemia, so the T cells may come from the graft donor. The sample here was PBMCs, mostly from graft donor cells, taken 360 days after TCRalphabeta/CD19-depleted stem cell transplant. CDR3 DNA sequence: TGCAGTGCTGTGGTCCCTGGATTGCGGGAGGGCTCCTACAATGAGCAGTTCTTC. Translating gives CSAVVPGLREGSYNEQFF.